This T cell receptor (beta chain) was sequenced in a study of post-analysis software for immune sequencing data. Study overall: Included courses were relapsing-remitting and secondary progressive multiple sclerosis; progressive-relapsing multiple sclerosis was also included.

Findings of the study overall: Controls had significantly higher normalized Chao1 diversity than multiple sclerosis patients. Five or six TRBV segments were significantly more frequent in patients than in controls. TRBV5-6, TRBV5-1 and TRBV20-1 were among these segments.

Deletions cut 0 bases from V and 9 bases from J, with 9 bases between. Germline CDR1 DFQATT, CDR2 SNEGSKA (reference sequence). This CDR3 region has 12 residues. This clonotype was seen a few times. The antigen remains unidentified. cDNA libraries for TCR beta contained unique molecular identifiers. TCRdb used MiXCR to reprocess the PCR reads, holding one entry per CDR3 protein. Of about 190,000 distinct CDR3 sequences in the sample, 29% were seen once. The chain is built from TRBV20-1 and TRBJ2-1; no clear D. Sequencing was done on a sample of blood. This receptor was obtained from a girl aged 2-17 years with multiple sclerosis. The CDR3 DNA is TGCAGTGCTAGAGACGGACCAGGTGAGCAGTTCTTC. It codes for CSARDGPGEQFF.